This TCR beta chain was captured by sequencing in a study of T cell responses to AZD1222 COVID-19 vaccine. Study as a whole: Second-dose intervals of approximately 4 or approximately 12 weeks were pooled.

V gave up 4 bases and J gave up 0 bases, with 10 bases separating them. Germline V gene sequence: CDR1 SGDLS, CDR2 YYNGEE. The CDR3 contains 15 residues. Generated by immunoSEQ multiplex PCR, the TCRdb table keeps only in-frame clones and is missing some. The sample has around 180,000 clones, about nine tenths seen once. This specimen consisted of peripheral blood, obtained on day 0 of AZD1222 vaccination. This chain connects TRBV9 to TRBJ2-2, with unresolved D. The sequence derives from an adult in good health. The CDR3 loop reads CASSQGPSNTGELFF. For the CDR3, the DNA is TGTGCCAGCAGCCAAGGGCCCTCGAACACCGGGGAGCTGTTTTTT.